Below, 11 T cell receptor beta chains from the same sample are listed, as sequenced in a study of shared clonotypes between healthy human individuals. Libraries were prepared by immunoSEQ multiplex PCR; TCRdb keeps only in-frame clonotypes and omits some of them. Of about 1 million clones in the sample, about 70% were seen once. Sequencing was done on a sample of memory CD4+ T cells sorted from blood. Subset indicated: CD45RA-negative fraction. The receptor set was obtained from a man younger than 35 in good health.

J is TRBJ2-1 and V is TRBV7-2; tentatively, D is TRBD1 (5 bases). This CDR3 is built from 15 residues. Germline V lookup: CDR1 SGHTA, CDR2 FQGNSA. The germline V and J ends were trimmed by 1 base and 8 bases, with 15 bases remaining between them. The CDR3 DNA is TGTGCCAGCAGCTTAGGGTTGGCAGGGCAGTATGAGCAGTTCTTC. Encoded protein: CASSLGLAGQYEQFF.

This chain joins TRBV19 and TRBJ1-6, with no clear D. CDR3 length: 14 residues. The V end was cut by 3 bases, the J end by 4 bases, with 7 bases between. Germline V gives CDR1 LNHDA, CDR2 SQIVND (reference sequence). The CDR3 here is CASSIAGYNSPLHF. The CDR3 nucleotides read TGTGCCAGTAGTATCGCGGGTTATAATTCACCCCTCCACTTT. The variable domain in full, completed from reference TRBV19 and TRBJ1-6, reads DGGITQSPKYLFRKEGQNVTLSCEQNLNHDAMYWYRQDPGQGLRLIYYSQIVNDFQKGDIAEGYSVSREKKESFPLTVTSAQKNPTAFYLCASSIAGYNSPLHFGNGTRLTVT.

This rearrangement joins TRBV19 to TRBJ2-1, with D uncertain. CDR1 and CDR2 from the germline V gene are LNHDA and SQIVND (reference sequence). The length of the CDR3 is 13 residues. The V and J ends lost 4 bases and 5 bases respectively, with 9 bases between them. The CDR3 region is CASSTTSNNEQFF. Here the CDR3 DNA reads TGTGCCAGTAGTACGACCAGCAACAATGAGCAGTTCTTC.

The chain joins TRBV10-3 to TRBJ2-6, with D tentatively TRBD1 (5 bases). In germline, CDR1 is ENHRY, CDR2 SYGVKD. This CDR3 has 14 amino acids. V lost 5 bases and J 4 bases, leaving 9 bases between the germline ends. CDR3 nucleotide sequence: TGTGCCATCAGTAGGGGCCCCGGGGCCAACGTCCTGACTTTC. This sequence encodes CAISRGPGANVLTF.

The chain uses TRBV5-1 and TRBJ2-7; TRBD1 matches 9 bases. Germline assignment: CDR1 SGHRS and CDR2 YFSETQ. The CDR3 loop spans 16 amino acids. J lost 5 bases, V lost 4 bases, and 13 bases had no gene match. The CDR3 is CASSPVGGQGPNEQYF. CDR3 DNA sequence: TGCGCCAGCAGCCCAGTGGGGGGACAGGGCCCAAACGAGCAGTACTTC.

This clone was recorded once. The chain joins TRBV11-3 to TRBJ2-1; D may correspond to TRBD1 or TRBD2 (6 bases each). This CDR3 contains 15 residues. Trimming stripped 0 bases from V and 2 bases from J, with 8 bases between. Germline loops: CDR1 SGHNT, CDR2 YENEEA. CDR3 sequence reads: CASSLEGGTYNEQFF. In DNA form, the CDR3 reads TGTGCCAGCAGCTTAGAGGGGGGCACCTACAATGAGCAGTTCTTC.

The chain has TRBV9 and TRBJ2-7, with 8 bases identical to TRBD2. V was clipped by 0 bases and J by 2 bases; unmatched bases: 7. This CDR3 spans 16 amino acids. Germline CDR1 and CDR2: SGDLS and YYNGEE. This CDR3 is CASSVGSSGVAYEQYF. CDR3 DNA sequence: TGTGCCAGCAGCGTAGGTAGTAGCGGGGTAGCCTACGAGCAGTACTTC.

The rearrangement links TRBV7-9 to TRBJ1-4; D not resolved. The CDR3 is 15 amino acids. V lost 5 bases to trimming and J lost 5 bases, with 15 bases between them. CDR1 is SEHNR, CDR2 FQNEAQ, per germline (reference sequence). CDR3 bases: TGTGCCAGCAGCCCCAGAGGATACCGGAATGAAAAACTGTTTTTT. It yields the protein CASSPRGYRNEKLFF.

The genes are TRBV5-6 and TRBJ2-1, with a possible D match to TRBD1 (6 bases). This CDR3 region has 15 residues. Trimming removed 3 bases at V and 0 bases at J, with 10 bases between. In germline, CDR1 is SGHDT, CDR2 YYEEEE. The CDR3 spells CASSSDSYSYNEQFF. CDR3 DNA sequence: TGTGCCAGCAGCTCGGACAGTTACTCCTACAATGAGCAGTTCTTC.

This clone was counted at least ten times. The identical CDR3 is also encoded by other nucleotide sequences in the sample. This chain links TRBV5-1 with TRBJ2-3; no clear D. This CDR3 is 13 amino acids long. Germline V lookup: CDR1 SGHRS, CDR2 YFSETQ. V was pared by 0 bases and J by 4 bases, with 6 bases between. The CDR3 loop reads CASSLGPADTQYF. The DNA for the CDR3 is TGCGCCAGCAGCTTGGGACCAGCAGATACGCAGTATTTT.

For this clone: The sample carries other DNA sequences with the same CDR3. This chain connects TRBV5-1 to TRBJ2-1; the match to TRBD1 covers 7 bases. There are 13 residues in the CDR3. Germline lookup yields CDR1 SGHRS and CDR2 YFSETQ. Trimming cost V 0 bases and J 6 bases; bases outside gene matches: 0. The chain's CDR3 is CASSLAGGNEQFF. CDR3 sequence (DNA): TGCGCCAGCAGCTTGGCAGGGGGCAATGAGCAGTTCTTC.